One sample yielded the 20 T cell receptor beta chains listed below, sequenced in a study of blood T cells in healthy people across ages (dated by TCRdb to between 2014 and 2017). The method behind the library was 5' RACE. Sequenced on an Illumina HiSeq 2500. A second PCR of roughly 7 to 11 cycles was performed with a sample-barcoded 5' primer and a J-beta primer mix. TCRdb reworked the public reads: Q25 trimming with fastp, MiXCR clone assembly, productive beta chains retained. Entries that share a CDR3 protein sequence are merged under the most common genes and DNA. Recorded for this sample are around 820,000 distinct CDR3 sequences; roughly 25% of them occurred a single time. Under 4% of the sample is in the top ten clones. The same specimen was also included in a second study, on T cells of mothers and their children.

The sample consisted of blood. These receptors were obtained from a boy between 5 and 17 years old in good health.

There are many counts of this clonotype. CDR3 in amino acids: CASSLGLDRELYGYTF. CDR3 bases: TGTGCCAGCAGCTTAGGTCTGGACAGGGAACTCTATGGCTACACCTTC. This chain connects TRBV11-2 to TRBJ1-2, with 8 bases that match TRBD1. The CDR3 contains 16 residues. Losses at the gene ends were 1 base for V and 4 bases for J; bases not matched to a gene: 8. Per the germline V gene, CDR1 is SGHAT and CDR2 is FQNNGV.

The chain links TRBV5-1 to TRBJ2-5, with 7 nucleotides matching TRBD2. The closer fit of TRBJ2-1 to the DNA end suggests the J call may be wrong. The CDR3 has 17 amino acids. Germline V gene data show CDR1 as SGHRS and CDR2 as YFSETQ. The CDR3 nucleotides read TGCGCCAGCAGCTTGGAAGGGGCGGGAGTAACCTACAATGAGCAGTTCTTC. It yields the protein CASSLEGAGVTYNEQFF.

Many counts were recorded for this clonotype. The chain uses TRBV2 and TRBJ1-1; 10 bases line up with TRBD1. Germline CDR1 reads SNHLY; CDR2 reads FYNNEI. J was trimmed by 5 bases and V by 4 bases; bases with no gene match: 1. The CDR3 has 13 residues. The CDR3 is CASSGQGATEAFF. The DNA for the CDR3 is TGTGCCAGCAGTGGACAGGGGGCGACTGAAGCTTTCTTT.

The chain uses TRBV4-3 and TRBJ2-5; tentatively, D is TRBD1 or TRBD2 (6 bases each). The J call may be mistaken, given a closer DNA end match to TRBJ2-1. Germline V lookup: CDR1 LGHNA, CDR2 YSLEER. The length of the CDR3 is 16 residues. CDR3 sequence: CASSPQIGGPYNEQFF. The CDR3 DNA reads as TGCGCCAGCAGCCCCCAGATTGGGGGGCCATACAATGAGCAGTTCTTC.

This chain connects TRBV7-9 to TRBJ2-5; possibly TRBD1 for D (5 bases). Germline CDR1 is SEHNR and CDR2 is FQNEAQ (reference sequence). The CDR3 is 15 amino acids. V dropped 3 bases and J dropped 0 bases, with 11 bases sitting between them. The chain's CDR3 is CASSFGRQNQETQYF. The CDR3 DNA reads TGTGCCAGCAGCTTTGGTCGACAGAACCAAGAGACCCAGTACTTC.

The chain links TRBV11-2 to TRBJ2-4; 14 bases align to TRBD2. This CDR3 is built from 17 residues. The germline gives CDR1 SGHAT, CDR2 FQNNGV. Unmatched junction bases numbered 14, after V lost 7 bases and J lost 9 bases. The CDR3 region is CASTNRGLAGAWGIQYF. DNA for the CDR3: TGTGCCAGCACCAATAGGGGACTAGCGGGAGCTTGGGGCATTCAGTACTTC.

This sequence joins TRBV18 and TRBJ1-1; TRBD1 matches 7 bases. The CDR3 runs 16 residues. V lost 6 bases to trimming and J lost 3 bases; unmatched junction nucleotides: 13. CDR1 is KGHSH, CDR2 LQKENI, per germline. The CDR3, as DNA: TGTGCCAGCTCTCAATCAAGGACAGGAGGGGACACTGAAGCTTTCTTT. This translates into CASSQSRTGGDTEAFF.

This clonotype was recorded many times. The V gene is TRBV20-1, the J gene TRBJ1-2; D call uncertain. Per the germline V gene, CDR1 is DFQATT and CDR2 is SNEGSKA (reference sequence). Deletions cut 3 bases from V and 12 bases from J, with 14 bases between. The CDR3 has 11 residues. In nucleotides, the CDR3 is TGCAGTGCTAGGAACGGACCGGGCGACACCTTC. Its translation: CSARNGPGDTF.

This clonotype was seen only a few times. The gene calls are TRBV20-1 and TRBJ1-1; D gene unclear. Trimming removed 2 bases at V and 0 bases at J, with 7 bases between. The germline V gene encodes CDR1 DFQATT and CDR2 SNEGSKA (reference sequence). The CDR3 runs 13 residues. CDR3 region: CSARIVMNTEAFF. Written as DNA, the CDR3 is TGCAGTGCTAGAATCGTCATGAACACTGAAGCTTTCTTT.

This chain joins TRBV7-8 and TRBJ2-5, with D maybe TRBD2 (6 bases). There are 14 residues in the CDR3. Germline V gene lookup returns CDR1 SGHVS and CDR2 FQNEAQ. The V end was cut by 5 bases, the J end by 5 bases, with 15 bases between. The CDR3 DNA is TGTGCCAGCAGCCGGGAGCTACTTACGGAGACCCAGTACTTC. Protein: CASSRELLTETQYF.

In this sample, this clonotype turned up a few times. This chain uses TRBV7-8 with TRBJ1-6; a possible D gene is TRBD1 (5 bases). The CDR3 has 13 amino acids. V was cut by 5 bases and J by 8 bases, with 10 bases left in between. Germline CDR1 reads SGHVS; CDR2 reads FQNEAQ. The CDR3 here is CASSLPGHSPLHF. Written as DNA, the CDR3 is TGTGCCAGCAGCCTGCCGGGACATTCACCCCTCCACTTT.

In its sample, this clonotype was seen a few times. This chain joins TRBV4-1 and TRBJ1-4; TRBD1 is a possible D gene (5 bases). CDR1 and CDR2 from the germline V gene are MGHRA and YSYEKL. Trimming shortened V by 3 bases and J by 0 bases, and 14 bases separated the two germline ends. The CDR3 extends over 17 amino acids. CDR3 nucleotide sequence: TGCGCCAGCAGCCAGCCCTTTAGGGGAGCAACTAATGAAAAACTGTTTTTT. Its translation: CASSQPFRGATNEKLFF.

V gene TRBV24-1 combines with J gene TRBJ2-1; TRBD1 matches 9 bases. Germline trimming cut 9 bases from V and 2 bases from J; bases unmatched to any gene: 7. The CDR3 spans 15 residues. Germline CDR1 and CDR2: KGHDR and SFDVKD. CDR3 in amino acids: CATASGTGTYNEQFF. DNA for the CDR3: TGTGCCACCGCCTCCGGGACAGGGACCTACAATGAGCAGTTCTTC.

This clonotype was counted at least ten times. V usage is TRBV21-1 and J usage is TRBJ2-7; the table's TRBD2 call for D was not verified on the DNA. TRBV21-1 is reported as a pseudogene. The CDR3 has 19 amino acids. The CDR3 bases are TGTGCCACCCACCTCCCCACACAACCTGAGACTAGCGCCACCTACGAGCAGTACTTC. Encoded protein: CATHLPTQPETSATYEQYF.

This clonotype has only a few counts. The chain combines TRBV7-2 with TRBJ1-6; unclear D gene. Trimming pared 1 base from V and 10 bases from J, leaving 8 bases between. Germline CDR1 SGHTA, CDR2 FQGNSA. CDR3 length: 13 residues. CDR3 loop: CASSLGLGSPLHF. The CDR3 bases are TGTGCCAGCAGCTTAGGGTTAGGGTCACCCCTCCACTTT.

The rearrangement uses TRBV7-3 and TRBJ2-1; possible D gene TRBD2, 5 bases. The CDR3 extends over 15 amino acids. V dropped 8 bases and J dropped 0 bases, with 14 bases sitting between them. Germline V gene data show CDR1 as SGHTA and CDR2 as FQGTGA. CDR3 residues: CASGETLGSYNEQFF. CDR3 nucleotide sequence: TGTGCCAGCGGCGAGACACTAGGCTCCTACAATGAGCAGTTCTTC.

The V and J genes are TRBV29-1 and TRBJ1-2; D is undetermined. V lost 0 bases to trimming and J lost 4 bases, with 15 bases between them. CDR3 length equals 15 residues. Germline V gene lookup returns CDR1 SQVTM and CDR2 ANQGSEA. DNA for the CDR3: TGCAGCGTTGAAGATTCCCAGGCTGTAGTCTATGGCTACACCTTC. It yields the protein CSVEDSQAVVYGYTF. The entire variable domain, with the rest obtained from reference TRBV29-1 and TRBJ1-2, is as follows: SAVISQKPSRDICQRGTSLTIQCQVDSQVTMMFWYRQQPGQSLTLIATANQGSEATYESGFVIDKFPISRPNLTFSTLTVSNMSPEDSSIYLCSVEDSQAVVYGYTFGSGTRLTVV.

This clonotype has more than one count but fewer than ten. This rearrangement joins TRBV5-6 to TRBJ1-2, with D unclear. This CDR3 is built from 13 residues. The V gene lost 0 bases and the J gene lost 8 bases, with 11 bases spanning the gap. From germline, CDR1 is SGHDT and CDR2 YYEEEE. The CDR3 region is CASSLENSYGYTF. The CDR3 region has the DNA TGTGCCAGCAGCTTGGAGAATAGCTACGGCTACACCTTC.

The chain couples TRBV6-1 to TRBJ1-6, with D possibly matching TRBD1 (5 bases). Germline V CDR1 and CDR2: MNHNS, SASEGT. The CDR3 covers 16 residues. Trimming shortened V by 2 bases and J by 0 bases, and 8 bases separated the two germline ends. The CDR3 DNA reads as TGTGCCAGCAGTGAATTCGACAGCTCCTATAATTCACCCCTCCACTTT. Translating it yields CASSEFDSSYNSPLHF.

This clonotype was observed at least ten times. The V and J genes are TRBV7-2 and TRBJ2-7; 9 positions agree with TRBD1. Germline V gene lookup returns CDR1 SGHTA and CDR2 FQGNSA. CDR3 size: 16 residues. The trim removed 0 bases at V and 4 bases at J, leaving 7 bases unmatched. This CDR3 is CASSLAGTGGMYEQYF. CDR3 in DNA: TGTGCCAGCAGCTTAGCTGGTACAGGGGGCATGTACGAGCAGTACTTC.